The clone carrying this T cell receptor (beta chain) has a count of ten or more. Via MiXCR, TCRdb re-called the PCR reads. Here the sample spans 25,000 to 35,000 clones, approximately 17% being singletons. These data come from a study of metastatic and nonmetastatic thyroid tumors. The wider study: Peripheral blood and tumor or nodule samples from malignant and benign thyroid patients were compared.

CDR3 size: 12 residues. Germline lookup yields CDR1 SGHDT and CDR2 YYEEEE. V dropped 6 bases and J dropped 10 bases, with 11 bases sitting between them. Until they underwent thyroid surgery, no patient had received any treatment. The rearrangement links TRBV5-6 to TRBJ1-6; no definite D call. The receptor was derived from a female donor with papillary thyroid cancer or a benign thyroid nodule (not recorded which). Some clones in this sample may be carry-over from other donors' samples. The sample comprised blood. This chain's CDR3 is CASTEGSSPLHF. The CDR3 DNA reads as TGTGCCAGCACGGAAGGTTCCTCACCCCTCCACTTT.